Presented here are 11 T cell receptor beta chains from one specimen sequenced in a study of blood T cell repertoires in COVID-19. The data were produced by immunoSEQ multiplex PCR, yet TCRdb's version contains in-frame clones alone and is incomplete. The data show 450,000 or so clones, about 90% seen once. The source material was peripheral blood. All receptors derive from a young man with COVID-19, enrolled during active disease.

This sequence joins TRBV24-1 and TRBJ2-5, with 8 bases fitting TRBD1. From germline, CDR1 is KGHDR and CDR2 SFDVKD. This CDR3 region has 15 residues. V was clipped by 1 base and J by 5 bases; unmatched bases: 5. CDR3 sequence (DNA): TGTGCCACCAGTGATTTCAGGGGGCCTGGGGAGACCCAGTACTTC. Translated, it gives CATSDFRGPGETQYF.

This chain connects TRBV5-1 to TRBJ2-1; TRBD2 aligns across 9 bases. V lost 4 bases and J lost 2; bases outside the gene matches: 7. The CDR3 covers 16 residues. CDR1 is SGHRS and CDR2 is YFSETQ in the germline V gene. The CDR3 spells CASSPSLAGTYNEQFF. The DNA for the CDR3 is TGCGCCAGCAGCCCTAGCCTAGCGGGGACCTACAATGAGCAGTTCTTC.

The CDR3 sequence is CASSLFQNTGELFF. The DNA of the CDR3 is TGCGCCAGCAGCTTGTTTCAGAACACCGGGGAGCTGTTTTTT. This chain links TRBV5-1 with TRBJ2-2; D not certain. The CDR3 sequence is 14 residues long. Per the germline V gene, CDR1 is SGHRS and CDR2 is YFSETQ. The V and J ends lost 1 base and 1 base respectively, with 5 bases between them.

The rearrangement joins TRBV6-5 to TRBJ1-1, with D unresolved. V lost 6 bases to trimming and J lost 5 bases, with 10 bases between them. Germline V CDR1 and CDR2: MNHEY, SVGAGI. This CDR3 region has 12 residues. CDR3 residues: CASRRRGTEAFF. As DNA, the CDR3 is TGTGCCAGCAGGAGAAGAGGGACTGAAGCTTTCTTT.

This chain connects TRBV5-1 to TRBJ2-1, with D perhaps matching TRBD2 (6 bases). The germline V and J ends were trimmed by 6 bases and 10 bases, with 11 bases remaining between them. The CDR3 extends over 11 amino acids. Germline V lookup: CDR1 SGHRS, CDR2 YFSETQ. In DNA, the CDR3 is TGCGCCAGCATTGAAGGAGGGGAGCAGTTCTTC. It translates to CASIEGGEQFF.

The J gene is TRBJ2-2, the V gene TRBV9; D is possibly TRBD2 (6 bases). This CDR3 has 14 residues. Trimming shortened V by 4 bases and J by 5 bases, and 12 bases separated the two germline ends. From germline, CDR1 is SGDLS and CDR2 YYNGEE. The CDR3 region is CASSPTGGTGELFF. Here the CDR3 DNA reads TGTGCCAGCAGCCCCACCGGGGGAACCGGGGAGCTGTTTTTT.

The rearrangement uses TRBV27 and TRBJ1-1, with D possibly matching TRBD1 (5 bases). There are 15 residues in the CDR3. The V end was cut by 3 bases, the J end by 3 bases, with 14 bases between. CDR1 is MNHEY, CDR2 SMNVEV, per germline (reference sequence). CDR3 sequence: CASSLYPTGDTEAFF. The CDR3 nucleotides are TGTGCCAGCAGTTTGTACCCTACAGGAGACACTGAAGCTTTCTTT.

This sequence joins TRBV7-3 and TRBJ2-3; 8 positions match TRBD1. Trimming cost V 5 bases and J 6 bases; bases outside gene matches: 7. The CDR3 length is 14 residues. Germline values: CDR1 SGHTA, CDR2 FQGTGA. The CDR3 reads CASSPGQGGDTQYF. The DNA for the CDR3 is TGTGCCAGCAGCCCCGGACAGGGTGGGGATACGCAGTATTTT.

This clone has only a few counts. V and J are TRBV24-1 and TRBJ2-1; the match to TRBD2 covers 14 bases. Trimming took 8 bases from V and 10 from J; bases not matched to a gene: 3. The CDR3 extends over 13 amino acids. Germline V CDR1 and CDR2: KGHDR, SFDVKD. The CDR3 coding sequence is TGTGCCACCAAGGGACTAGCGGGAGACGAGCAGTTCTTC. Translating it yields CATKGLAGDEQFF.

The chain uses TRBV12-3 or TRBV12-4 and TRBJ2-5, with D possibly being TRBD2 (6 bases). Trimming cost V 6 bases and J 5 bases, with 13 bases left between them. CDR3 size: 13 residues. The CDR3 DNA reads TGTGCCAGCAGCGCACTAGCAACCGAGACCCAGTACTTC. Encoded protein: CASSALATETQYF.

The genes are TRBV3-1 (or the pseudogene TRBV3-2) and TRBJ2-1; D is perhaps TRBD2 (5 bases). The CDR3 has 16 residues. With 2 bases removed from V and 0 bases from J, the gap between germline ends came to 11 bases. CDR1 is LGHDT and CDR2 is YNNKEL in the germline V gene (reference sequence). This CDR3 is CASSQNVGSSYNEQFF. As DNA, the CDR3 is TGTGCCAGCAGCCAAAACGTGGGGAGCTCCTACAATGAGCAGTTCTTC.